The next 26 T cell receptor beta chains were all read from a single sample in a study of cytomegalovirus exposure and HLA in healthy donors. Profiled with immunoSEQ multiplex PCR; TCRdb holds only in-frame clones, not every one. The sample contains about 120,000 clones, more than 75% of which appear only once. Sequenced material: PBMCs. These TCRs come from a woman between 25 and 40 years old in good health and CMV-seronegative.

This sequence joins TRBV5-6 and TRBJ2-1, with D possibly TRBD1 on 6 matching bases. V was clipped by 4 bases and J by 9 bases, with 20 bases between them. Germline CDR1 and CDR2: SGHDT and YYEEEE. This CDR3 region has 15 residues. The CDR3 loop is CASSPGFGGPGEQFF. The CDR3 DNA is TGTGCCAGCAGCCCCGGGTTTGGGGGCCCGGGTGAGCAGTTCTTC.

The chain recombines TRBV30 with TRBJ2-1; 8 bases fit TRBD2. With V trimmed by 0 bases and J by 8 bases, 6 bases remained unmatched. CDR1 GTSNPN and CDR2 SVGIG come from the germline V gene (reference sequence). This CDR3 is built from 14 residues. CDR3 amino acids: CAWSVASSGHEQFF. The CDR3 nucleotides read TGTGCCTGGAGTGTGGCATCTAGCGGGCATGAGCAGTTCTTC.

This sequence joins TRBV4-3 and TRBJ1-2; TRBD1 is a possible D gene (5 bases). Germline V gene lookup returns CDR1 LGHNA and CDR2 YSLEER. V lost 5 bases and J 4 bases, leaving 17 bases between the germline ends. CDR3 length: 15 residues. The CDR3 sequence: CASSYDSSSSYGYTF. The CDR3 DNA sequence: TGCGCCAGCAGCTACGACAGCTCGAGTTCCTATGGCTACACCTTC.

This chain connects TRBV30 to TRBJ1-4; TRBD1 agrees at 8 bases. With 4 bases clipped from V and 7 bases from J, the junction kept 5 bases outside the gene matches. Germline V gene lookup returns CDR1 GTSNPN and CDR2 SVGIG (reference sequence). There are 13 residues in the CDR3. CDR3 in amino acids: CAWNGQGREKLFF. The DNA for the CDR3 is TGTGCCTGGAATGGACAGGGACGTGAAAAACTGTTTTTT.

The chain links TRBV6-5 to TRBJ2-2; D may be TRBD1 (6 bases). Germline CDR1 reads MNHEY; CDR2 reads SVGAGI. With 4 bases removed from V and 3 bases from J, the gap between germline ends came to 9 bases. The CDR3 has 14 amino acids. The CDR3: CASSFGQYTGELFF. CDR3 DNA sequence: TGTGCCAGCAGTTTTGGACAGTACACCGGGGAGCTGTTTTTT.

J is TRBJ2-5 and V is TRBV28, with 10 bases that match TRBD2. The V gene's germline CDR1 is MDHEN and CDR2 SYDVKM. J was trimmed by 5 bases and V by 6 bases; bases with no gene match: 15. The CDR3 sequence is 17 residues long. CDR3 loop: CASRWASGGIGRETQYF. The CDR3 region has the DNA TGTGCCAGCAGGTGGGCTAGCGGGGGAATCGGTCGGGAGACCCAGTACTTC.

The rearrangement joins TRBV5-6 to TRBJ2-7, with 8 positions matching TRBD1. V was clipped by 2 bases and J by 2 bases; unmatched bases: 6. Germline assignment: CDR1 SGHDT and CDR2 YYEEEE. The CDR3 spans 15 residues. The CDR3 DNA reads TGTGCCAGCAGCTTCCGCAGGGGGCCGACCTACGAGCAGTACTTC. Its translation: CASSFRRGPTYEQYF.

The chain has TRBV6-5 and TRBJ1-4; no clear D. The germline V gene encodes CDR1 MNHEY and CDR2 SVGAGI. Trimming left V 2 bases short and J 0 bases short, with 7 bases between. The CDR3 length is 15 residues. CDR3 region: CASSYAAATNEKLFF. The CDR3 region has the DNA TGTGCCAGCAGTTACGCGGCCGCAACTAATGAAAAACTGTTTTTT.

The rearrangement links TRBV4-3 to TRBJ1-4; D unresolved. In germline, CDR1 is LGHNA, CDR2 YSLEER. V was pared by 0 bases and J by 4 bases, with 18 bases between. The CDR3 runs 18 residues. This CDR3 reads CASSQDLYGRGLNEKLFF. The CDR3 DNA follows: TGCGCCAGCAGCCAAGATCTTTATGGGCGCGGACTTAATGAAAAACTGTTTTTT.

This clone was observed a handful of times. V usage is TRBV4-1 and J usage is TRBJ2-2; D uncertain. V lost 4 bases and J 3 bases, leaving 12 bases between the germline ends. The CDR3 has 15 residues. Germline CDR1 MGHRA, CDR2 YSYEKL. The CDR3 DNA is TGCGCCAGCAGCCCCGATTCGCAGGACACCGGGGAGCTGTTTTTT. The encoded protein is CASSPDSQDTGELFF.

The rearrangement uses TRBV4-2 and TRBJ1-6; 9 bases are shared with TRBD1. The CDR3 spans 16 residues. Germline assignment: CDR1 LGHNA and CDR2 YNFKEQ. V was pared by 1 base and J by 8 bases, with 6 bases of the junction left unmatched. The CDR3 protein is CASSQGSGQGHSPLHF. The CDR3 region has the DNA TGTGCCAGCAGCCAAGGGTCGGGACAGGGCCATTCACCCCTCCACTTT.

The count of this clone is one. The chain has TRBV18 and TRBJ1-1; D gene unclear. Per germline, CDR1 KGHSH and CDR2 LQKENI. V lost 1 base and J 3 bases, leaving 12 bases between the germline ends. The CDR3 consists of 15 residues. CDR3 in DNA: TGTGCCAGCTCACCACGGGGAGGCACGGACACTGAAGCTTTCTTT. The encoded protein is CASSPRGGTDTEAFF. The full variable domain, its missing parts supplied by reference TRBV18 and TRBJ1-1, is NAGVMQNPRHLVRRRGQEARLRCSPMKGHSHVYWYRQLPEEGLKFMVYLQKENIIDESGMPKERFSAEFPKEGPSILRIQQVVRGDSAAYFCASSPRGGTDTEAFFGQGTRLTVV.

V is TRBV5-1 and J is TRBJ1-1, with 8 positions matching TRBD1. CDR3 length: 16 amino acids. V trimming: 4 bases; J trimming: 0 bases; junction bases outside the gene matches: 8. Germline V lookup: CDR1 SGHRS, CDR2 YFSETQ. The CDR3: CASSQRTGRLNTEAFF. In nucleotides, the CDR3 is TGCGCCAGCAGCCAAAGGACAGGGCGCTTGAACACTGAAGCTTTCTTT.

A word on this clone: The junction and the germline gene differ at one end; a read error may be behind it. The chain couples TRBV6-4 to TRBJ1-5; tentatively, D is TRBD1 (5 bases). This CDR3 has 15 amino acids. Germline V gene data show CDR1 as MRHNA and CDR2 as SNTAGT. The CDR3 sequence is CAISEFDSIDQPQHF. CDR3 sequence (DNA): TGTGCCATCAGTGAGTTTGACAGCATCGATCAGCCCCAGCATTTT.

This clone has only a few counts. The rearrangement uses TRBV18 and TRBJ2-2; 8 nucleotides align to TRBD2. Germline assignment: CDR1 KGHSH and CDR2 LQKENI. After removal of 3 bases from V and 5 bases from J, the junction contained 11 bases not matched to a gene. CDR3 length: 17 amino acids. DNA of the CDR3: TGTGCCAGCTCACCTGTCGGGGGGGCCCGTAGGACCGGGGAGCTGTTTTTT. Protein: CASSPVGGARRTGELFF.

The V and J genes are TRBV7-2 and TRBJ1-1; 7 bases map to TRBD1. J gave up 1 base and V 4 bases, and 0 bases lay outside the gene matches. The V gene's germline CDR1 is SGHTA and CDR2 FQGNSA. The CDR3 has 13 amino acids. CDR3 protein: CASSWTGNTEAFF. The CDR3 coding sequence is TGTGCCAGCAGCTGGACAGGGAACACTGAAGCTTTCTTT.

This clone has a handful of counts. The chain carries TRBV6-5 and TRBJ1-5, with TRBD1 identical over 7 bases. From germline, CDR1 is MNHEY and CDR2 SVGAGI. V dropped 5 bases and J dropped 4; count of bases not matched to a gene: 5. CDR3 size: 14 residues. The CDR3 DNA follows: TGTGCCAGCAGTCGGGACAGAACAAATCAGCCCCAGCATTTT. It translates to CASSRDRTNQPQHF.

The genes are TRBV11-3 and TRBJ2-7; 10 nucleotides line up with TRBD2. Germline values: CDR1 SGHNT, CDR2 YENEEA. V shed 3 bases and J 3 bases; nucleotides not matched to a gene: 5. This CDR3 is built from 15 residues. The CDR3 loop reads CASSFDSSGSYEQYF. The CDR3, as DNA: TGTGCCAGCAGCTTCGACTCTAGCGGGAGCTACGAGCAGTACTTC.

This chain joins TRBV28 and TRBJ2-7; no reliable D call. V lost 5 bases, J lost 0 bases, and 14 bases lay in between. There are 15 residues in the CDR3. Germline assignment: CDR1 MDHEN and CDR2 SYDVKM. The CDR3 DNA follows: TGTGCCAGCAGTCCGTCAGGCGCCTTCTCCTACGAGCAGTACTTC. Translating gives CASSPSGAFSYEQYF.

The CDR3 region is CASSPGDSLETQYF. The CDR3 DNA reads TGTGCCAGCTCACCAGGCGACAGCCTAGAGACCCAGTACTTC. This chain connects TRBV18 to TRBJ2-5, with TRBD1 as a possible D gene (5 bases). The CDR3 extends over 14 amino acids. From germline, CDR1 is KGHSH and CDR2 LQKENI. V lost 2 bases, J lost 4 bases, and 11 bases lay in between.

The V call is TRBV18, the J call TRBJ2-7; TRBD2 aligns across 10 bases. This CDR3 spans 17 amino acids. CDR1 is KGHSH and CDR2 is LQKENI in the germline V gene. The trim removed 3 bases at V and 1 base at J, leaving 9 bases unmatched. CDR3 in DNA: TGTGCCAGCTCACCCACCGGACTAGCGGTTATTTCCTACGAGCAGTACTTC. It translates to CASSPTGLAVISYEQYF.

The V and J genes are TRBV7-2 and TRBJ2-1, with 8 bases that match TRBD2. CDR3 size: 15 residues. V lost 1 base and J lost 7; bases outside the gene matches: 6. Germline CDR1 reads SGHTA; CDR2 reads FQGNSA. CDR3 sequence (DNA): TGTGCCAGCAGCTTAGGTTACGCGGGGGGTAATGAGCAGTTCTTC. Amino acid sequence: CASSLGYAGGNEQFF.

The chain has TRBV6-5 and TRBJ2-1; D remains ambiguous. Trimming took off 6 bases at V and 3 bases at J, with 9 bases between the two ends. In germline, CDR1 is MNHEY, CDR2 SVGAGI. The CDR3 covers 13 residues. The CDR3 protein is CASRTPYYNEQFF. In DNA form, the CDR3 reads TGTGCCAGCAGGACACCCTACTACAATGAGCAGTTCTTC.

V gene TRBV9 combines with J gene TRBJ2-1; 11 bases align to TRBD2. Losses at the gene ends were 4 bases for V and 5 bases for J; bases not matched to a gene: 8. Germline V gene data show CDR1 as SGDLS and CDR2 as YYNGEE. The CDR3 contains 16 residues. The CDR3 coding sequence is TGTGCCAGCAGCCCAGAGGCTAGCGGGGGGAACAATGAGCAGTTCTTC. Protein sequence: CASSPEASGGNNEQFF.

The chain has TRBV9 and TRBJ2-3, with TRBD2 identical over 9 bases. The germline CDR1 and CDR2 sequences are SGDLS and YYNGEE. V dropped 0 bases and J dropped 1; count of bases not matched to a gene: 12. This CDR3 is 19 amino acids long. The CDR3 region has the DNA TGTGCCAGCAGCGTAGGTCTTGGAACTAAGCGGGGGGGCACAGATACGCAGTATTTT. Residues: CASSVGLGTKRGGTDTQYF.

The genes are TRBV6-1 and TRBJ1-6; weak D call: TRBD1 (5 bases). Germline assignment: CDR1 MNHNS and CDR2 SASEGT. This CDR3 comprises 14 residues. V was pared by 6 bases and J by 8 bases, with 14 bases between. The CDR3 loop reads CASRPQAGDSPLHF. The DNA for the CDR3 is TGTGCCAGCAGGCCACAGGCGGGGGATTCACCCCTCCACTTT.